These 9 T cell receptor beta chains originate from one sample sequenced in a study of blood T cell repertoires in COVID-19 (dated by TCRdb to about 2020). Library creation used the immunoSEQ multiplex PCR assay. This immuneACCESS table, as held by TCRdb, lists in-frame sequences with V and J called but not all clones. Of the missing ones, under half trace to an unresolved V gene in checked studies; the others have no known cause. Counted in this sample were hundreds of thousands of clones; approximately 88% of them appeared once. The ten largest clonotypes hold approximately 3% of the sample. The sequencing sample was made of peripheral blood. These receptors were taken from a woman aged 25 to 45 with COVID-19, enrolled during active disease.

This chain uses TRBV5-1 with TRBJ1-2, with TRBD1 matching 7 bases. V trimming: 3 bases; J trimming: 0 bases; junction bases outside the gene matches: 11. The CDR3 is 17 amino acids. Germline CDR1 reads SGHRS; CDR2 reads YFSETQ. The CDR3 reads CASSYVPRDRSNYGYTF. The CDR3 DNA follows: TGCGCCAGCAGCTATGTACCTCGGGACAGATCTAACTATGGCTACACCTTC.

This clone was observed a single time. V usage is TRBV24-1 and J usage is TRBJ2-3, with 9 nucleotides matching TRBD1. The germline V gene has CDR1 KGHDR and CDR2 SFDVKD. The CDR3 contains 15 residues. Germline trimming cut 8 bases from V and 2 bases from J; bases unmatched to any gene: 7. CDR3 DNA: TGTGCCACCACTCCGGGACAGGGACCCACAGATACGCAGTATTTT. This translates into CATTPGQGPTDTQYF.

The rearrangement links TRBV2 to TRBJ1-2, with D unclear. The CDR3 has 11 amino acids. Germline CDR1 is SNHLY and CDR2 is FYNNEI. With 3 bases removed from V and 8 bases from J, the gap between germline ends came to 7 bases. DNA of the CDR3: TGTGCCAGCAGTGATTTCTCGGGCTACACCTTC. The encoded protein is CASSDFSGYTF.

The chain combines TRBV14 with TRBJ1-4, with 7 bases matching TRBD1. Looked up from germline, CDR1 is SGHDN and CDR2 is FVKESK. V dropped 1 base and J dropped 4; count of bases not matched to a gene: 6. The CDR3 is 16 residues long. The CDR3 sequence: CASSQGLDRRNEKLFF. CDR3 nucleotide sequence: TGTGCCAGCAGCCAAGGCCTGGACAGGCGTAATGAAAAACTGTTTTTT.

The chain joins TRBV4-2 to TRBJ1-2; 7 bases are shared with TRBD1. Germline V gives CDR1 LGHNA, CDR2 YNFKEQ. The CDR3 spans 15 residues. Trimming at V came to 0 bases and at J to 7 bases, leaving 8 bases not matched to a gene. CDR3 amino acids: CASSQDTTGVVGYTF. CDR3 coding DNA: TGTGCCAGCAGCCAAGATACAACAGGGGTGGTTGGCTACACCTTC.

The gene calls are TRBV6-2 or TRBV6-3 and TRBJ2-2; possible D gene TRBD1, 5 bases. Germline loops: CDR1 MNHEY, CDR2 SVGEGT. This CDR3 is 15 amino acids long. Trimming removed 2 bases from V and 5 bases from J, with 12 bases in between. The CDR3 is CASSYRQGGTGELFF. The CDR3 bases are TGTGCCAGCAGTTACAGGCAGGGTGGGACCGGGGAGCTGTTTTTT.

This chain joins TRBV10-3 and TRBJ1-1; maybe TRBD1 (6 bases). The CDR3 has 15 residues. CDR1 and CDR2 (germline): ENHRY, SYGVKD. Trimming left V 0 bases short and J 1 base short, with 9 bases between. The CDR3 DNA reads TGTGCCATCAGTGAGTCACTCAGGGGGAACACTGAAGCTTTCTTT. Translation gives CAISESLRGNTEAFF.

The V gene is TRBV6-5, the J gene TRBJ2-7; 11 bases line up with TRBD2. Germline V gives CDR1 MNHEY, CDR2 SVGAGI. The length of the CDR3 is 14 residues. Unmatched junction bases numbered 4, after V lost 6 bases and J lost 3 bases. The CDR3: CASSALAGVYEQYV. Here the CDR3 DNA reads TGTGCCAGCAGCGCACTAGCGGGGGTCTACGAGCAGTACGTC.

The table lists this clone with a few counts. The rearrangement uses TRBV7-8 and TRBJ2-3; 9 bases fit TRBD1. The J segment lost 1 base and the V segment lost 6 bases, leaving 14 bases of the junction unmatched. This CDR3 is built from 18 residues. Germline lookup yields CDR1 SGHVS and CDR2 FQNEAQ. CDR3 in DNA: TGTGCCAGCAGGCAAAACAGGGGGCGAGGAGGTGGCACAGATACGCAGTATTTT. Translation: CASRQNRGRGGGTDTQYF.